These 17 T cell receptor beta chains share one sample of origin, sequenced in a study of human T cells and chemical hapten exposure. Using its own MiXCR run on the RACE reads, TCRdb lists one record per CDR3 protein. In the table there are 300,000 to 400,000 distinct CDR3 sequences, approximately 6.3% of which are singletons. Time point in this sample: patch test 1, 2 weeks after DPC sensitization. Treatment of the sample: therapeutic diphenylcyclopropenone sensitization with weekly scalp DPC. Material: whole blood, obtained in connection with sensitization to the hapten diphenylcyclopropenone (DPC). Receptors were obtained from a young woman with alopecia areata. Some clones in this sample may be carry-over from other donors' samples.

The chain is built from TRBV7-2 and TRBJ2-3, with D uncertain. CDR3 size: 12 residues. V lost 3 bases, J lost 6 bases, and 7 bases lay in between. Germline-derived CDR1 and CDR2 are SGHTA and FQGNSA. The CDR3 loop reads CASSFLMDTQYF. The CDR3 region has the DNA TGTGCCAGCAGCTTTCTCATGGATACGCAGTATTTT.

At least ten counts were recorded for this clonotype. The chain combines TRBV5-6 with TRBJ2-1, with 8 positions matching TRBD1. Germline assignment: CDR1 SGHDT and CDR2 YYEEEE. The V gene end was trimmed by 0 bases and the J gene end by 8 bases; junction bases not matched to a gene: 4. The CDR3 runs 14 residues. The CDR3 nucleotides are TGTGCCAGCAGCTTGGGACAGGGGCGCGATGAGCAGTTCTTC. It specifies CASSLGQGRDEQFF.

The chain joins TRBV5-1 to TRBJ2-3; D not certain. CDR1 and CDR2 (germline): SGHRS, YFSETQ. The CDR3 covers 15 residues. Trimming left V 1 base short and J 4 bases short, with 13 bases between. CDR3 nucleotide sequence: TGCGCCAGCAGCTTGTTTAGTAGTAGCCCAGATACGCAGTATTTT. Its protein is CASSLFSSSPDTQYF.

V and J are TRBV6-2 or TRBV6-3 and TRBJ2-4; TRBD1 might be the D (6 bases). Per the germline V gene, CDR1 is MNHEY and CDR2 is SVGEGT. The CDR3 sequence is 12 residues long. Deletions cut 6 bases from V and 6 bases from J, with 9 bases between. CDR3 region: CASSRQANIQYF. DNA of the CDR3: TGTGCCAGCAGCCGACAGGCAAACATTCAGTACTTC.

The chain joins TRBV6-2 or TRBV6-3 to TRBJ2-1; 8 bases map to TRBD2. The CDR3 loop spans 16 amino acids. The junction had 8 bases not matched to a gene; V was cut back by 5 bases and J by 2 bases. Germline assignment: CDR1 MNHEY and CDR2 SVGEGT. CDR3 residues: CASSPGRGFTYNEQFF. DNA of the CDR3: TGTGCCAGCAGTCCCGGGAGGGGTTTCACCTACAATGAGCAGTTCTTC.

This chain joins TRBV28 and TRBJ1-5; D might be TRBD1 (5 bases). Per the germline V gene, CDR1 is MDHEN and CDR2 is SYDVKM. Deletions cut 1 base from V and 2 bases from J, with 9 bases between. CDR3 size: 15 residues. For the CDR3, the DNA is TGTGCCAGCAGTTTATCCCAGGGTGGCAATCAGCCCCAGCATTTT. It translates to CASSLSQGGNQPQHF.

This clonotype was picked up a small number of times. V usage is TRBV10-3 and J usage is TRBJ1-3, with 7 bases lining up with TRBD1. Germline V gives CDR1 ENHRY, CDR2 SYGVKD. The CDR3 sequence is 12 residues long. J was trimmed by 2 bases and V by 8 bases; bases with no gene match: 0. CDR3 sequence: CAIGTAGNTIYF. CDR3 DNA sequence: TGTGCCATCGGGACAGCTGGAAACACCATATATTTT.

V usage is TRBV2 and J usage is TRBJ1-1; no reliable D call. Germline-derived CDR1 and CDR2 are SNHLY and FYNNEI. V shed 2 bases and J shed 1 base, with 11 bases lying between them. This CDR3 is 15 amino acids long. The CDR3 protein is CASSERKNGNTEAFF. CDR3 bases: TGTGCCAGCAGTGAACGCAAAAACGGGAACACTGAAGCTTTCTTT.

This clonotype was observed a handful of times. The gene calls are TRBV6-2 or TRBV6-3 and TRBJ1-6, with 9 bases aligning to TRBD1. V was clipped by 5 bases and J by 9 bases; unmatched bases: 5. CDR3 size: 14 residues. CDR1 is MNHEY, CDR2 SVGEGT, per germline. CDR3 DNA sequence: TGTGCCAGCAGTCACCGGGACAGGGCTTCACCCCTCCACTTT. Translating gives CASSHRDRASPLHF.

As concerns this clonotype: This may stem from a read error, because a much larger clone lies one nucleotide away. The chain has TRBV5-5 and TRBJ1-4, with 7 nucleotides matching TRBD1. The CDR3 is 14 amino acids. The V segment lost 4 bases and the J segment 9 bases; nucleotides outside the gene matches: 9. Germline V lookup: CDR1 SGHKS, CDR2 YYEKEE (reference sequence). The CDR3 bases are TGTGCCAGCAGCACCATGGGGACAGCAAAAAAACTGTTTTTT. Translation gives CASSTMGTAKKLFF.

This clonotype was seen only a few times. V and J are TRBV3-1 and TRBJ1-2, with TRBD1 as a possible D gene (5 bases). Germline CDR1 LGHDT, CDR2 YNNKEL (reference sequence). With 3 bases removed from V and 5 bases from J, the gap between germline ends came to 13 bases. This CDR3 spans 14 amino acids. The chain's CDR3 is CASSHGTEVYGYTF. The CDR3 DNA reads TGTGCCAGCAGCCACGGGACGGAGGTTTATGGCTACACCTTC.

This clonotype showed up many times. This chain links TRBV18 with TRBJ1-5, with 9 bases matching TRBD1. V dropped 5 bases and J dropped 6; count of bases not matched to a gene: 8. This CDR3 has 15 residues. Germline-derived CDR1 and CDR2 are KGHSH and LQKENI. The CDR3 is CASSYSTGGRQPQHF. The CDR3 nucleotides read TGTGCCAGCTCATATTCGACAGGGGGGCGTCAGCCCCAGCATTTT.

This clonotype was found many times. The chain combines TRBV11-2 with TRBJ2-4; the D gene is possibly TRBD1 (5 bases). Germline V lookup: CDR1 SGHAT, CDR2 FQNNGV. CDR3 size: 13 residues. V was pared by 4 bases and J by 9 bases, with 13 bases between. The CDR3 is CASSSQGPGIQYF. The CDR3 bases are TGTGCCAGCAGCTCTCAGGGTCCGGGCATTCAGTACTTC. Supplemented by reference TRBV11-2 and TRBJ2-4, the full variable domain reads EAGVAQSPRYKIIEKRQSVAFWCNPISGHATLYWYQQILGQGPKLLIQFQNNGVVDDSQLPKDRFSAERLKGVDSTLKIQPAKLEDSAVYLCASSSQGPGIQYFGAGTRLSVL.

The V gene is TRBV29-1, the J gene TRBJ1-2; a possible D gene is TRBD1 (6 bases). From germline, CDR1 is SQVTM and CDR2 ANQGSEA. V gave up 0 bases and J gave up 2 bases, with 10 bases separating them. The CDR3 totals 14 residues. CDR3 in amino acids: CSVEEGTLNYGYTF. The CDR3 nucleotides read TGCAGCGTTGAAGAAGGGACACTGAACTATGGCTACACCTTC.

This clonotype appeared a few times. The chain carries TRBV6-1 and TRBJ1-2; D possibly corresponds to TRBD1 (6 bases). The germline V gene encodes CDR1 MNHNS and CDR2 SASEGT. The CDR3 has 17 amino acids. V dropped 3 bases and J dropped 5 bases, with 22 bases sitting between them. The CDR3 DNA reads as TGTGCCAGCAGTGAGTCTGCCGACAGGCACACCCCATATGGCTACACCTTC. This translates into CASSESADRHTPYGYTF.

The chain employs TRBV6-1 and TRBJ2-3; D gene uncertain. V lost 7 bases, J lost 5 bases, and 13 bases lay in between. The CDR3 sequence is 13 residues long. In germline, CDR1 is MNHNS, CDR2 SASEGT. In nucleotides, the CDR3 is TGTGCCAGCACCCAAAGGGCGTTAGATACGCAGTATTTT. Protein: CASTQRALDTQYF.

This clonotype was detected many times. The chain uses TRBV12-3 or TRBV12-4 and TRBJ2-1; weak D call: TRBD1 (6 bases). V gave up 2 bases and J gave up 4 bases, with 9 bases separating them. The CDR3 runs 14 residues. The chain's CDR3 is CASSLPQGYNEQFF. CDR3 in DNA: TGTGCCAGCAGTTTACCGCAGGGGTACAATGAGCAGTTCTTC.